Below are 9 T cell receptor beta chains sequenced from a single sample in a study of T cell changes during pregnancy in multiple sclerosis. Some clones are missing from TCRdb's copy, which holds only in-frame ones; the method was immunoSEQ multiplex PCR. The table lists 45,000 to 75,000 clones, 85% to 95% of them singletons. The sample in question was peripheral blood, obtained in the first trimester of pregnancy. These TCRs come from a female donor with multiple sclerosis, enrolled in a pregnancy study.

The J gene is TRBJ1-2, the V gene TRBV10-3; 7 bases match TRBD1. J lost 8 bases, V lost 2 bases, and 8 bases had no gene match. The CDR3 runs to 14 residues. In germline, CDR1 is ENHRY, CDR2 SYGVKD. This chain's CDR3 is CAISEREGALGYTF. The CDR3 coding sequence is TGTGCCATCAGTGAGCGGGAGGGGGCGCTGGGCTACACCTTC.

This clone was recorded once. The rearrangement uses TRBV11-2 and TRBJ1-1; D gene uncertain. The V end was cut by 7 bases, the J end by 3 bases, with 9 bases between. This CDR3 spans 12 amino acids. Looked up from germline, CDR1 is SGHAT and CDR2 is FQNNGV. CDR3 in amino acids: CASTPGYTEAFF. CDR3 DNA sequence: TGTGCCAGCACCCCAGGTTACACTGAAGCTTTCTTT.

This chain uses TRBV9 with TRBJ2-2; a possible D gene is TRBD2 (6 bases). Trimming removed 1 base from V and 4 bases from J, with 11 bases in between. The germline gives CDR1 SGDLS, CDR2 YYNGEE. The CDR3 covers 15 residues. The CDR3 DNA is TGTGCCAGCAGCGTACTCGGGGACTCCACCGGGGAGCTGTTTTTT. Translating it yields CASSVLGDSTGELFF.

V gene TRBV29-1 combines with J gene TRBJ1-1; D unresolved. Germline values: CDR1 SQVTM, CDR2 ANQGSEA. This CDR3 spans 11 amino acids. V was pared by 7 bases and J by 5 bases, with 11 bases between. In nucleotides, the CDR3 is TGCAGCGCCGGATGGGCGACTGAAGCTTTCTTT. It encodes CSAGWATEAFF.

V is TRBV4-3 and J is TRBJ2-5; 7 bases agree with TRBD2. V lost 4 bases and J lost 7; bases outside the gene matches: 12. Germline CDR1 LGHNA, CDR2 YSLEER. This CDR3 contains 15 residues. The CDR3 DNA sequence: TGCGCCAGCAGCCGACTAGCCGCGCCCCCCCCGACCCAGTACTTC. Translated: CASSRLAAPPPTQYF.

The rearrangement uses TRBV11-1 and TRBJ2-3; D is possibly TRBD1 (5 bases). The V end was cut by 5 bases, the J end by 5 bases, with 17 bases between. CDR1 is SGHAT and CDR2 is FQDESV in the germline V gene (reference sequence). CDR3 length: 15 residues. The CDR3 sequence is CASSPRGQLVDTQYF. CDR3 in DNA: TGTGCCAGCAGCCCCCGCGGACAACTGGTAGATACGCAGTATTTT.

V is TRBV4-2 and J is TRBJ1-2; a weak D match, TRBD1 (5 bases). The CDR3 length is 17 residues. The ends were cut back, 1 base at V and 0 bases at J, with 15 bases in the middle. Per the germline V gene, CDR1 is LGHNA and CDR2 is YNFKEQ. The CDR3 sequence is CASSQVLAGDTNYGYTF. The CDR3, as DNA: TGTGCCAGCAGCCAAGTCCTAGCGGGGGATACTAACTATGGCTACACCTTC.

The V call is TRBV9, the J call TRBJ1-6, with 8 bases matching TRBD1. The CDR3 has 14 residues. V lost 3 bases to trimming and J lost 6 bases; unmatched junction nucleotides: 2. CDR1 is SGDLS, CDR2 YYNGEE, per germline. For the CDR3, the DNA is TGTGCCAGCAGCGAGGGACAGGCTAATTCACCCCTCCACTTT. Amino acid sequence: CASSEGQANSPLHF.

This chain links TRBV7-6 with TRBJ2-3; 7 bases line up with TRBD1. V trimming: 5 bases; J trimming: 4 bases; junction bases outside the gene matches: 9. Per germline, CDR1 SGHVS and CDR2 FNYEAQ. This CDR3 spans 15 amino acids. The CDR3 loop reads CASSPGRGGADTQYF. CDR3 nucleotide sequence: TGTGCCAGCAGCCCCGGGCGAGGGGGCGCAGATACGCAGTATTTT.